These 6 T cell receptor beta chains came from one sample sequenced in a study of T cell repertoires in cytomegalovirus infection. TCRdb reprocessed the reads with MiXCR, giving one entry per CDR3 protein. The sample includes some 680,000 distinct CDR3 sequences, less than 40% of them seen just once. Sequencing was done on a sample of PBMCs. The receptor source for this set is a human donor in good health (CMV status not recorded). Some clones in this sample may be carry-over from other donors' samples.

This chain uses TRBV29-1 with TRBJ2-3; possibly TRBD2 for D (6 bases). V was cut by 8 bases and J by 1 base, with 16 bases left in between. The CDR3 is 14 amino acids. Germline-derived CDR1 and CDR2 are SQVTM and ANQGSEA. This CDR3 is CSSNGGGRTDTQYF. CDR3 nucleotides: TGCAGCTCTAACGGGGGTGGGCGCACAGATACGCAGTATTTT.

The chain couples TRBV27 to TRBJ1-6, with TRBD1 as a possible D gene (6 bases). Per germline, CDR1 MNHEY and CDR2 SMNVEV (reference sequence). The V and J ends lost 5 bases and 9 bases respectively, with 17 bases between them. CDR3 length: 15 amino acids. In DNA form, the CDR3 reads TGTGCCAGCAGTCTTAGCGTGACAGGAGGTTCACCCCTCCACTTT. Translated, it gives CASSLSVTGGSPLHF.

In this sample, this clonotype turned up a few times. J is TRBJ2-1 and V is TRBV7-2, with 8 nucleotides matching TRBD2. Per the germline V gene, CDR1 is SGHTA and CDR2 is FQGNSA. J was trimmed by 2 bases and V by 1 base; bases with no gene match: 4. The CDR3 is made up of 16 amino acids. CDR3 region: CASSLGTSGPYNEQFF. The CDR3 DNA reads TGTGCCAGCAGCTTAGGTACTAGCGGTCCCTACAATGAGCAGTTCTTC.

Worth noting for this clonotype: The conserved closing phenylalanine or tryptophan is absent in this CDR3, likely reflecting a read error. This chain uses TRBV11-2 with TRBJ1-2, with no clear D. Trimming removed 3 bases from V and 6 bases from J, with 11 bases in between. CDR1 is SGHAT and CDR2 is FQNNGV in the germline V gene. CDR3 size: 13 residues. The CDR3 region has the DNA TGTGCCAGCAGCTTGGGCGGAGGACATGGCTACACCTTA. This codes for CASSLGGGHGYTL.

This clonotype was counted many times. The J gene is TRBJ2-6, the V gene TRBV7-8, with D unresolved. The CDR3 has 16 residues. The V gene lost 1 base and the J gene lost 2 bases, with 9 bases spanning the gap. The germline CDR1 and CDR2 sequences are SGHVS and FQNEAQ. CDR3 bases: TGTGCCAGCAGCTTAGGGCTAGACCCTGGGGCCAACGTCCTGACTTTC. Residues: CASSLGLDPGANVLTF.

Only a few counts were recorded for this clonotype. The genes are TRBV19 and TRBJ1-2; maybe TRBD1 (6 bases). The CDR3 is 15 residues long. From germline, CDR1 is LNHDA and CDR2 SQIVND (reference sequence). V was clipped by 6 bases and J by 2 bases, with 16 bases between them. The CDR3: CASSPQGSLNYGYTF. The CDR3 nucleotides read TGTGCCAGTAGCCCACAGGGTTCTCTAAACTATGGCTACACCTTC.